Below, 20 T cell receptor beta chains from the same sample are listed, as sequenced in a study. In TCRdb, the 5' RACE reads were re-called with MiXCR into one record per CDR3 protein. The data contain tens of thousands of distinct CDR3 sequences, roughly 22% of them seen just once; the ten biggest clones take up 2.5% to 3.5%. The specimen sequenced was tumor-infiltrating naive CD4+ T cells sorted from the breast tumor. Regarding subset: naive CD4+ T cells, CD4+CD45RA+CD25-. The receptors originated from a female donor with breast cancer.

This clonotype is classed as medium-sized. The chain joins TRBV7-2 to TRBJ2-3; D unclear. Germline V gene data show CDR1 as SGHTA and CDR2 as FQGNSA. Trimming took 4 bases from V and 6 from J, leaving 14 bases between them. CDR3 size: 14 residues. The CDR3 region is CASSSILTGDTQYF. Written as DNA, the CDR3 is TGTGCCAGCAGCTCTATCTTGACCGGTGATACGCAGTATTTT. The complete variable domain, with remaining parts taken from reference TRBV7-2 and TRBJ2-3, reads GAGVSQSPSNKVTEKGKDVELRCDPISGHTALYWYRQSLGQGLEFLIYFQGNSAPDKSGLPSDRFSAERTGGSVSTLTIQRTQQEDSAVYLCASSSILTGDTQYFGPGTRLTVL.

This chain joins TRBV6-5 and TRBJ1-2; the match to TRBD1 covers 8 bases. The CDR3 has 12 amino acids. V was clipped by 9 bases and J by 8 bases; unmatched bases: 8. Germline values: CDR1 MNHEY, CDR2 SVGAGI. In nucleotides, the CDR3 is TGTGCCAGAAGGACAGGGATGGTAGGCTACACCTTC. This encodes CARRTGMVGYTF.

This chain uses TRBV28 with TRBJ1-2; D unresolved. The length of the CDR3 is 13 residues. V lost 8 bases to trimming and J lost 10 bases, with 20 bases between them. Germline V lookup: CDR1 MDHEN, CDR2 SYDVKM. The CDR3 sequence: CASRVSGSEVYTF. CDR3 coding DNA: TGTGCCAGCCGGGTGTCGGGGAGCGAGGTCTACACCTTC.

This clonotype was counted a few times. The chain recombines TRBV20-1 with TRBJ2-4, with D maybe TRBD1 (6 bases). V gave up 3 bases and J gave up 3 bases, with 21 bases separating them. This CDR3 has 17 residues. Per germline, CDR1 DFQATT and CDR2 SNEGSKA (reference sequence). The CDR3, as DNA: TGCAGTGCTAGGAGGGGGATTTCGAATCGTGGCAAAAACATTCAGTACTTC. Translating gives CSARRGISNRGKNIQYF.

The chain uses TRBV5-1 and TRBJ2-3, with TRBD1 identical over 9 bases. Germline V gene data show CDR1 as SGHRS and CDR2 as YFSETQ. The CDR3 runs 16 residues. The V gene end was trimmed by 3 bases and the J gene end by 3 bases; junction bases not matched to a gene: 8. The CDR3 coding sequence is TGCGCCAGCAGCTATACTCCGGGACAGGGAACAGATACGCAGTATTTT. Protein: CASSYTPGQGTDTQYF.

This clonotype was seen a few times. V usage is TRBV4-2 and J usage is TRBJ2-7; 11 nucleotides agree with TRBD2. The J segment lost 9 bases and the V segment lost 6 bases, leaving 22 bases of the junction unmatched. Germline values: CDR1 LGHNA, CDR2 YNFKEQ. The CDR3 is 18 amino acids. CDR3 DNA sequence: TGTGCCAGCAGTCCGGGCCTCGGAGGGCTACTAGCGGGAGTACCGCAGTACTTC. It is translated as CASSPGLGGLLAGVPQYF.

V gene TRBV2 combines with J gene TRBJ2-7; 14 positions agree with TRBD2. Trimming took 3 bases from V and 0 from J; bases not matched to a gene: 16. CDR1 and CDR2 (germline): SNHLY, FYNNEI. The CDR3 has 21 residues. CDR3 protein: CASSDFGRVGLAGGSSYEQYF. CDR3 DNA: TGTGCCAGCAGTGATTTTGGAAGGGTTGGACTAGCGGGAGGAAGCTCCTACGAGCAGTACTTC.

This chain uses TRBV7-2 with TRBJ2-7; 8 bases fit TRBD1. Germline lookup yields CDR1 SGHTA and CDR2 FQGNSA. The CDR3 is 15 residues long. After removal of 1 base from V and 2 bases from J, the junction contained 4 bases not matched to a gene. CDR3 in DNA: TGTGCCAGCAGCTTAGGACAGGGGCACGCCTACGAGCAGTACTTC. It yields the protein CASSLGQGHAYEQYF. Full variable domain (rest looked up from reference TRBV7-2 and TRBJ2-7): GAGVSQSPSNKVTEKGKDVELRCDPISGHTALYWYRQSLGQGLEFLIYFQGNSAPDKSGLPSDRFSAERTGGSVSTLTIQRTQQEDSAVYLCASSLGQGHAYEQYFGPGTRLTVT.

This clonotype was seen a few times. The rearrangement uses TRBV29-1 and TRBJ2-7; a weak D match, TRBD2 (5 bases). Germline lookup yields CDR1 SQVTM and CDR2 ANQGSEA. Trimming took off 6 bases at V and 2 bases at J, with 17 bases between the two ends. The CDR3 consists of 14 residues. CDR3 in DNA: TGCAGCGTGGGGAAGAGCGGAGTAACCTACGAGCAGTACTTC. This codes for CSVGKSGVTYEQYF.

The CDR3 DNA reads TGTGCCAGCAGTCGACGGACAATAAGAAACACTGAAGCTTTCTTT. It specifies CASSRRTIRNTEAFF. The chain links TRBV12-3 or TRBV12-4 to TRBJ1-1; possibly TRBD1 for D (5 bases). Trimming pared 5 bases from V and 2 bases from J, leaving 15 bases between. CDR3 size: 15 residues.

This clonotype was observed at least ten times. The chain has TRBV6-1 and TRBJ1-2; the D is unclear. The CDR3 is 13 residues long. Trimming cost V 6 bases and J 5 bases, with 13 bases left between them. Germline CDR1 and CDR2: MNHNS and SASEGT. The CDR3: CASRGPLSYGYTF. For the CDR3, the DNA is TGTGCCAGCAGGGGCCCCTTATCTTATGGCTACACCTTC.

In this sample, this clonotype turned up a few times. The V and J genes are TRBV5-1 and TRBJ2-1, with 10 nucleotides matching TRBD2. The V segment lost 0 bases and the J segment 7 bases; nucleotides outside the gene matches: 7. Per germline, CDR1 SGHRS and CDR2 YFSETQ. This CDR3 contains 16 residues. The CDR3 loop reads CASSLGSSGSGNEQFF. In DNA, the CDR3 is TGCGCCAGCAGCTTGGGGTCTAGCGGGAGTGGGAATGAGCAGTTCTTC.

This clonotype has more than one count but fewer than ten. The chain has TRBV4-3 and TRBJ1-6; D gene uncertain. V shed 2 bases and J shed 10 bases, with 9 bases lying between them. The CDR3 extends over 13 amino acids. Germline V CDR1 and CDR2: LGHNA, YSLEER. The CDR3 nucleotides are TGCGCCAGCAGCCAAACCGGGGAATCACCCCTCCACTTT. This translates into CASSQTGESPLHF.

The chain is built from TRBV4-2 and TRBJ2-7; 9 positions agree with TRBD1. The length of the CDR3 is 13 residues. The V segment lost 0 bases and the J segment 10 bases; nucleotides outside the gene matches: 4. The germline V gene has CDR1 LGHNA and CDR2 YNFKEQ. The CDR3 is CASSQDRDREQYF. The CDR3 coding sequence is TGTGCCAGCAGCCAAGATAGGGACAGGGAACAGTACTTC.

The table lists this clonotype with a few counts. The CDR3 DNA follows: TGCAGTGCTAGAGATCCCCGGCAGGGGGAGAGCGGGGAGCTGTTTTTT. Translated: CSARDPRQGESGELFF. The chain links TRBV20-1 to TRBJ2-2; TRBD1 agrees at 7 bases. The germline V gene has CDR1 DFQATT and CDR2 SNEGSKA (reference sequence). V lost 0 bases, J lost 7 bases, and 11 bases stayed unmatched. The CDR3 length is 16 residues.

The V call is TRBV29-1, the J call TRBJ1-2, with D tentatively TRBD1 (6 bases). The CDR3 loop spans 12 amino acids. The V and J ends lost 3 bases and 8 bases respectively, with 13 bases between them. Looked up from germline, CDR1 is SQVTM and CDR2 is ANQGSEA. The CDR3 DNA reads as TGCAGCGTTGACGGGGGGCTTGACGGCTACACCTTC. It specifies CSVDGGLDGYTF. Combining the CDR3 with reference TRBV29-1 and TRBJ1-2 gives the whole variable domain SAVISQKPSRDICQRGTSLTIQCQVDSQVTMMFWYRQQPGQSLTLIATANQGSEATYESGFVIDKFPISRPNLTFSTLTVSNMSPEDSSIYLCSVDGGLDGYTFGSGTRLTVV.

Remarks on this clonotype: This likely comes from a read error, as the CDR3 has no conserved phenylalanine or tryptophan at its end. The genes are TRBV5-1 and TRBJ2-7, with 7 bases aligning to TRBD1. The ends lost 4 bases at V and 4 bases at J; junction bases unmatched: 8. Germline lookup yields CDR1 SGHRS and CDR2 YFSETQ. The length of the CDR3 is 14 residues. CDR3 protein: CASSVTGRSYEQYS. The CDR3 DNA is TGCGCCAGCAGCGTGACAGGGAGATCATACGAGCAGTACTCC.

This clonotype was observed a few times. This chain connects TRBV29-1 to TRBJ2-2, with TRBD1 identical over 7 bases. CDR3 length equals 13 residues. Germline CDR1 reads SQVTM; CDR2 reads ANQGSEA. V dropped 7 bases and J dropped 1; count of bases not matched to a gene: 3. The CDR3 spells CSAGDRNTGELFF. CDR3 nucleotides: TGCAGCGCCGGGGACAGGAACACCGGGGAGCTGTTTTTT.

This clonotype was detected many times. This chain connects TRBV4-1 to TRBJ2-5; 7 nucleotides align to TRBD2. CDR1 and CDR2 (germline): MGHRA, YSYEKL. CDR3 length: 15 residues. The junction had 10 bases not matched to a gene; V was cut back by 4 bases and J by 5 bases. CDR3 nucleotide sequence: TGCGCCAGCAGCCCAAGGCTAGCGGAGGGGGAGACCCAGTACTTC. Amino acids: CASSPRLAEGETQYF.

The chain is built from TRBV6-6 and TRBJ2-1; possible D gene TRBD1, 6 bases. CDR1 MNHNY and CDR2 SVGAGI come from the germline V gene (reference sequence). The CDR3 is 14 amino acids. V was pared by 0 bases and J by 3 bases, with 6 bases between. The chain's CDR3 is CASSYSRGYNEQFF. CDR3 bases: TGTGCCAGCAGTTACTCCAGGGGCTACAATGAGCAGTTCTTC.